In its sample, the clone carrying this TCR beta chain was seen many times. Looked up from germline, CDR1 is KGHSH and CDR2 is LQKENI. The CDR3 loop spans 13 amino acids. V was shortened by 8 bases and J by 2 bases, with 10 bases between the two germline ends. It was with unique molecular identifiers that the TCRbeta library was prepared. TCRdb itself ran the PCR reads through MiXCR, one entry per CDR3 protein. This table holds about 360,000 distinct CDR3 sequences, approximately 12% found once. The data derive from a study of T-cell reconstitution after alpha-beta-depleted transplantation in children.

The TCR originated in a human donor who donated a stem cell graft to a child with Fanconi anemia. This chain uses TRBV18 with TRBJ1-5, with D unresolved. The material sequenced was PBMCs, taken from the stem cell graft. CDR3 residues: CASSPGGNQPQHF. CDR3 coding DNA: TGTGCCAGCAGCCCCGGCGGCAATCAGCCCCAGCATTTT.